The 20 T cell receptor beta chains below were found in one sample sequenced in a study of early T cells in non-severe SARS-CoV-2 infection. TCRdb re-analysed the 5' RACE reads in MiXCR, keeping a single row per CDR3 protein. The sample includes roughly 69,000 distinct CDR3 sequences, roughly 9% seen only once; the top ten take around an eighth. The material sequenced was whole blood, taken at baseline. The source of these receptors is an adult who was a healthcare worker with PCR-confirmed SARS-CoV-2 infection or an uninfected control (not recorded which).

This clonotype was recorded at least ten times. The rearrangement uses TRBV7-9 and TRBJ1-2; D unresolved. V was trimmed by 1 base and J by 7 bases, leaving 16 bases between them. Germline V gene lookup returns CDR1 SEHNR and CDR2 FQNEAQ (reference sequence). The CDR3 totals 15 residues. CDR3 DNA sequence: TGTGCCAGCAGCTTAGGCTGGCAGCGGGAGCGTGGCTACACCTTC. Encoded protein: CASSLGWQRERGYTF.

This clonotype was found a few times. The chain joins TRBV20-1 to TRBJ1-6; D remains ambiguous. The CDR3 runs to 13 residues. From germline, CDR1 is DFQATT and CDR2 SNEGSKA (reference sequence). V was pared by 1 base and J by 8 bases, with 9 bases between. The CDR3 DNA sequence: TGCAGTGCTAGAGGGATAGGTGATTCACCCCTCCACTTT. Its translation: CSARGIGDSPLHF.

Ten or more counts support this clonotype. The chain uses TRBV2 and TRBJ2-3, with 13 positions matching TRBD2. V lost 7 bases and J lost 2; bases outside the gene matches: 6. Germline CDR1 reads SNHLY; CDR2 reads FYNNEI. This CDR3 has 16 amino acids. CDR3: CASTFGLAGATDTQYF. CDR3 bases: TGTGCCAGCACCTTTGGACTAGCGGGAGCCACAGATACGCAGTATTTT.

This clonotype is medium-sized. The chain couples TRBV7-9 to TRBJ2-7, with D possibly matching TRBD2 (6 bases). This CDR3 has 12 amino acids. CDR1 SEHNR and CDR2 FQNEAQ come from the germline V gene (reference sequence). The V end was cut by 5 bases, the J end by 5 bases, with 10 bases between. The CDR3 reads CASSGGEDEQYF. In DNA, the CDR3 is TGTGCCAGCAGCGGAGGGGAGGACGAGCAGTACTTC. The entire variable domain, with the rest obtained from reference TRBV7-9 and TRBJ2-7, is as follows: DTGVSQNPRHKITKRGQNVTFRCDPISEHNRLYWYRQTLGQGPEFLTYFQNEAQLEKSRLLSDRFSAERPKGSFSTLEIQRTEQGDSAMYLCASSGGEDEQYFGPGTRLTVT.

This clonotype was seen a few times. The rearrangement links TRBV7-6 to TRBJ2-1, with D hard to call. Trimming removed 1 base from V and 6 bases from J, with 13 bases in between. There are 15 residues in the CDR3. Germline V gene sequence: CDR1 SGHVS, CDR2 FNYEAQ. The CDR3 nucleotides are TGTGCCAGCAGCTTAGTGTCTCTTCCTAGCAATGAGCAGTTCTTC. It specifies CASSLVSLPSNEQFF.

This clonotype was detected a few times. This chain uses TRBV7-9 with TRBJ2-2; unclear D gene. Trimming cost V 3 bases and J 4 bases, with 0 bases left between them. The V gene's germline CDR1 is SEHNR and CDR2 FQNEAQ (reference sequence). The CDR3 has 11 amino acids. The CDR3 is CASSFTGELFF. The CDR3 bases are TGTGCCAGCAGCTTCACCGGGGAGCTGTTTTTT.

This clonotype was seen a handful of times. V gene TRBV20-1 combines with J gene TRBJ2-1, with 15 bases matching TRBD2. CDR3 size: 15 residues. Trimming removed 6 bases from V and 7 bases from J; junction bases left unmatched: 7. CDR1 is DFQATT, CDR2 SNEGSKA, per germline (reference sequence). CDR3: CSARTSGRAGNEQFF. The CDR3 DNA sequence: TGCAGTGCGCGGACTAGCGGGAGGGCCGGGAATGAGCAGTTCTTC.

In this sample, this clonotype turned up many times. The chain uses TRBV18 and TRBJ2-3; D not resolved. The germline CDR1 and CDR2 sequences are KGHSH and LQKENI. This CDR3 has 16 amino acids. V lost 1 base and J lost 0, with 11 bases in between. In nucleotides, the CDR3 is TGTGCCAGCTCACCACGAACCAGTACTAGCACAGATACGCAGTATTTT. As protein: CASSPRTSTSTDTQYF. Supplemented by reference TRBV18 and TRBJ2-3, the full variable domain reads NAGVMQNPRHLVRRRGQEARLRCSPMKGHSHVYWYRQLPEEGLKFMVYLQKENIIDESGMPKERFSAEFPKEGPSILRIQQVVRGDSAAYFCASSPRTSTSTDTQYFGPGTRLTVL.

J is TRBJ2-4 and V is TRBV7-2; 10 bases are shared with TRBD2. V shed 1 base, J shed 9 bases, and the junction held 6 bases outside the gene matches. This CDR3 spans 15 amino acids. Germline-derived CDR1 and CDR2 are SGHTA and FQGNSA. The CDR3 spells CASSLGLAGGSIQYF. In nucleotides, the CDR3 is TGTGCCAGCAGCTTAGGATTAGCGGGAGGTAGCATTCAGTACTTC.

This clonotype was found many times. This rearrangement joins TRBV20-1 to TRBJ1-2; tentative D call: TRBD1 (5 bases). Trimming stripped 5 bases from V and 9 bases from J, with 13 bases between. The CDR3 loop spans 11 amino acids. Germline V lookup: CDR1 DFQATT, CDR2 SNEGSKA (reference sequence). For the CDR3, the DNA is TGCAGTGCTCACCGAGGGGAGAGCTACACCTTC. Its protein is CSAHRGESYTF.

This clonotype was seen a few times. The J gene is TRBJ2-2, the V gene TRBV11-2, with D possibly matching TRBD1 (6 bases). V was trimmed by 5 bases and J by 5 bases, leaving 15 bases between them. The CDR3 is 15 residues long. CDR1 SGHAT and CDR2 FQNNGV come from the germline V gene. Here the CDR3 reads CASSPQYRETGELFF. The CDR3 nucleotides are TGTGCCAGCAGCCCCCAATACAGGGAAACCGGGGAGCTGTTTTTT.

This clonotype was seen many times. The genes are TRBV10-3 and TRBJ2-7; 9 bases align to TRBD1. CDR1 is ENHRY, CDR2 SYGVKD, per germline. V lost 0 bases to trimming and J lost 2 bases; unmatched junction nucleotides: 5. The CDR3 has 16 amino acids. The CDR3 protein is CAISESNRGLAYEQYF. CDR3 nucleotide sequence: TGTGCCATCAGTGAGTCGAACAGGGGGCTTGCCTACGAGCAGTACTTC.

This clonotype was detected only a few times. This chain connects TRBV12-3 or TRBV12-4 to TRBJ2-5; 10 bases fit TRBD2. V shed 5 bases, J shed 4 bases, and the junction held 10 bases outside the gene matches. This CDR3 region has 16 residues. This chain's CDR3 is CASSPRARTSGETQYF. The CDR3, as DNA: TGTGCCAGCAGTCCACGCGCCCGGACTAGCGGAGAGACCCAGTACTTC.

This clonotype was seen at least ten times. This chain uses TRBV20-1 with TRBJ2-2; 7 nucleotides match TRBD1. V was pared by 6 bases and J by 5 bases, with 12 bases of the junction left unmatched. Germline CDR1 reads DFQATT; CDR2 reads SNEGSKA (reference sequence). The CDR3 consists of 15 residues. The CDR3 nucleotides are TGCAGTGCCGCGACAGGGAGTATTGGGACCGGGGAGCTGTTTTTT. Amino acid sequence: CSAATGSIGTGELFF.

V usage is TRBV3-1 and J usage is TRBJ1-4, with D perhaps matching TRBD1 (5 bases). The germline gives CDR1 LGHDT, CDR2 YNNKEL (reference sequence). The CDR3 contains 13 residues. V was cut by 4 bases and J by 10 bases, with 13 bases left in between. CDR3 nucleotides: TGTGCCAGCAGCCGGCGGGACCTATCAAAACTGTTTTTT. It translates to CASSRRDLSKLFF.

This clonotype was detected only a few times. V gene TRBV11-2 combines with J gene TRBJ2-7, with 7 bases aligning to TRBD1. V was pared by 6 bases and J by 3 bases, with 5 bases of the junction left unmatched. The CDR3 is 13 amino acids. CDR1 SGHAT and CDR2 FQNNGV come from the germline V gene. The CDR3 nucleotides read TGTGCCAGCAGACGGGACAGCTTCTACGAGCAGTACTTC. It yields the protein CASRRDSFYEQYF.

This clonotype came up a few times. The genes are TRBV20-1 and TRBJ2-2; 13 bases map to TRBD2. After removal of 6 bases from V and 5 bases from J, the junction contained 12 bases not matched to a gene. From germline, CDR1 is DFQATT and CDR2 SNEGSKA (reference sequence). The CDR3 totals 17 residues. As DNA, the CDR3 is TGCAGTGCCAGTTCCTGGACTAGCGGGAGTGGAACCGGGGAGCTGTTTTTT. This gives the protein CSASSWTSGSGTGELFF.

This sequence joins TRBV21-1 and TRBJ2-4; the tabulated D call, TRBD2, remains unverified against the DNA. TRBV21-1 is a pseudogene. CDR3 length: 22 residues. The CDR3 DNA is TGTGCCAGCAGCAAAAAAGTGAGATTTCCCATGGCGGGAGTTGGGGCCAAAAACATTCAGTACTTC. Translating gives CASSKKVRFPMAGVGAKNIQYF.

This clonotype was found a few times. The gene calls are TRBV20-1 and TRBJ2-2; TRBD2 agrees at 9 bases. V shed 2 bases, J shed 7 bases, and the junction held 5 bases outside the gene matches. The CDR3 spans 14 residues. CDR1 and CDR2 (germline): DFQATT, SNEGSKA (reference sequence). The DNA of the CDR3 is TGCAGTGCTAGACATAGCGGGAGAATCGGGGAGCTGTTTTTT. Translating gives CSARHSGRIGELFF.

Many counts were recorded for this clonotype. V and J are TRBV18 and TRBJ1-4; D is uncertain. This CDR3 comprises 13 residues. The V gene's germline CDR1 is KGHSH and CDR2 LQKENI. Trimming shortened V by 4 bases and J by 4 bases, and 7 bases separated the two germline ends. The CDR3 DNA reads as TGTGCCAGCTCACGGTCAGATAATGAAAAACTGTTTTTT. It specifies CASSRSDNEKLFF.